This T cell receptor (beta chain) was documented in a study of T-cell reconstitution after alpha-beta-depleted transplantation in children. Preparation of the TCRbeta library involved a method that used unique molecular identifiers. TCRdb independently ran MiXCR on the PCR reads; one entry per CDR3 protein. The sample consists of about 690,000 distinct CDR3 sequences, 15% to 20% of them appearing once. The sequences come from PBMCs from the stem cell graft donor, collected from the stem cell graft. The receptor comes from a human donor who donated a stem cell graft to a child with acute myeloid leukemia.

DNA of the CDR3: TGTGCCACCAGCCAAGGGGGAGAGACCCAGTACTTC. This sequence encodes CATSQGGETQYF. The J gene is TRBJ2-5, the V gene TRBV15; possibly TRBD1 for D (6 bases). In germline, CDR1 is LNHNV, CDR2 YYDKDF (reference sequence). The CDR3 is 12 amino acids. V was clipped by 5 bases and J by 4 bases, with 8 bases between them.